This passage covers 26 T cell receptor beta chains from one sample sequenced in a study of OX40 agonist ivuxolimab in advanced cancers. Only in-frame clones appear in the TCRdb table, and some are missing; sequencing was by immunoSEQ multiplex PCR. The top ten clones hold 5% to 6.5% of a sample with about 69,000 clones, more than 75% of them seen once. The sample was CD4+ or CD8+ T cells sorted from blood, taken in a trial of the OX40 agonist ivuxolimab. The receptor set was obtained from an adult with an advanced solid tumor such as melanoma, head and neck, liver or kidney cancer.

This clone was seen only once. The chain joins TRBV5-4 to TRBJ2-7; TRBD2 matches at 12 bases. Germline CDR1 is SGHNT and CDR2 is YYREEE (reference sequence). This CDR3 comprises 16 residues. Losses at the gene ends were 4 bases for V and 5 bases for J; bases not matched to a gene: 10. As DNA, the CDR3 is TGTGCCAGCAGCCAAGATGCGGCTAGCGGGAGGGACGAGCAGTACTTC. Translation: CASSQDAASGRDEQYF.

Turning to this clone: The germline gene is not matched at one end of the junction; a read error may be the cause. The J gene is TRBJ2-5, the V gene TRBV7-7; TRBD1 matches at 9 bases. CDR1 is SSHAT, CDR2 FNYEAQ, per germline (reference sequence). This CDR3 has 15 amino acids. In DNA form, the CDR3 reads TGTGCTAGCAGCTTAGGGACAGGGCTGGGAGAGACCCAGTACTTC. Protein product: CASSLGTGLGETQYF.

V usage is TRBV2 and J usage is TRBJ2-1; TRBD2 aligns across 10 bases. Unmatched junction bases numbered 8, after V lost 2 bases and J lost 4 bases. The CDR3 is made up of 17 amino acids. CDR1 and CDR2 (germline): SNHLY, FYNNEI. The DNA of the CDR3 is TGTGCCAGCAGTGAATATGCTAGCGGGAGAAATTACAATGAGCAGTTCTTC. Protein sequence: CASSEYASGRNYNEQFF.

This rearrangement joins TRBV9 to TRBJ2-7; the match to TRBD2 covers 7 bases. Germline V gene data show CDR1 as SGDLS and CDR2 as YYNGEE. The CDR3 totals 16 residues. Germline trimming cut 1 base from V and 4 bases from J; bases unmatched to any gene: 11. The CDR3 region is CASSVTPGAGSYEQYF. DNA of the CDR3: TGTGCCAGCAGCGTAACGCCGGGAGCGGGATCGTACGAGCAGTACTTC.

The rearrangement links TRBV11-3 to TRBJ1-5; D is undetermined. This CDR3 has 20 amino acids. Per the germline V gene, CDR1 is SGHNT and CDR2 is YENEEA. V was shortened by 8 bases and J by 0 bases, with 29 bases between the two germline ends. CDR3 residues: CASGLRSLFESEHSNQPQHF. For the CDR3, the DNA is TGTGCCAGCGGACTTAGGTCATTATTCGAGTCAGAGCATAGCAATCAGCCCCAGCATTTT.

V usage is TRBV5-4 and J usage is TRBJ1-2; 9 bases agree with TRBD1. The J segment lost 6 bases and the V segment lost 3 bases, leaving 12 bases of the junction unmatched. This CDR3 spans 16 amino acids. In germline, CDR1 is SGHNT, CDR2 YYREEE (reference sequence). DNA for the CDR3: TGTGCCAGCAGCTGGAGACGATGGGACAGGGACGATGGCTACACCTTC. Translated, it gives CASSWRRWDRDDGYTF.

The J gene is TRBJ2-1, the V gene TRBV7-6; no clear D. The V gene's germline CDR1 is SGHVS and CDR2 FNYEAQ. Between the trimmed V and J ends, which lost 5 bases and 4 bases, there was a span of 15 bases. This CDR3 is built from 15 residues. CDR3 DNA sequence: TGTGCCAGCAGCCTAAGGTACGGTCGATACAATGAGCAGTTCTTC. Translating gives CASSLRYGRYNEQFF. The complete variable domain, with remaining parts taken from reference TRBV7-6 and TRBJ2-1, reads GAGVSQSPRYKVTKRGQDVALRCDPISGHVSLYWYRQALGQGPEFLTYFNYEAQQDKSGLPNDRFSAERPEGSISTLTIQRTEQRDSAMYRCASSLRYGRYNEQFFGPGTRLTVL.

The chain joins TRBV19 to TRBJ2-5, with TRBD1 as a possible D gene (6 bases). Germline V CDR1 and CDR2: LNHDA, SQIVND (reference sequence). This CDR3 is built from 15 residues. V was pared by 6 bases and J by 3 bases, with 17 bases between. CDR3 DNA sequence: TGTGCCAGTAGCCCCAGGGGATGGACGGAAGAGACCCAGTACTTC. Translation gives CASSPRGWTEETQYF.

This clone was seen a handful of times. This sequence joins TRBV13 and TRBJ1-2; the match to TRBD1 covers 9 bases. Looked up from germline, CDR1 is PRHDT and CDR2 is FYEKMQ (reference sequence). CDR3 size: 13 residues. J was trimmed by 5 bases and V by 5 bases; bases with no gene match: 3. CDR3 DNA: TGTGCCAGCAGCCCACAGGGGGCGTATGGCTACACCTTC. It encodes CASSPQGAYGYTF. Complete variable domain (other parts from reference TRBV13 and TRBJ1-2): AAGVIQSPRHLIKEKRETATLKCYPIPRHDTVYWYQQGPGQDPQFLISFYEKMQSDKGSIPDRFSAQQFSDYHSELNMSSLELGDSALYFCASSPQGAYGYTFGSGTRLTVV.

This CDR3 is CASMRKGTGGYEQYF. The CDR3, as DNA: TGTGCCAGTATGAGGAAGGGGACAGGGGGCTACGAGCAGTACTTC. The chain links TRBV19 to TRBJ2-7; 11 positions match TRBD1. V shed 7 bases, J shed 3 bases, and the junction held 8 bases outside the gene matches. The CDR3 has 15 residues. Germline V gene lookup returns CDR1 LNHDA and CDR2 SQIVND (reference sequence).

The rearrangement uses TRBV5-1 and TRBJ2-5; the match to TRBD2 covers 14 bases. Germline V gene sequence: CDR1 SGHRS, CDR2 YFSETQ. The J segment lost 2 bases and the V segment lost 1 base, leaving 4 bases of the junction unmatched. The length of the CDR3 is 17 residues. The CDR3 DNA follows: TGCGCCAGCAGCTTGCACGGACTAGCGGGAGGACAAGAGACCCAGTACTTC. Protein sequence: CASSLHGLAGGQETQYF.

A few counts support this clone. J is TRBJ2-2 and V is TRBV5-4, with D maybe TRBD2 (5 bases). CDR1 is SGHNT, CDR2 YYREEE, per germline (reference sequence). Trimming left V 1 base short and J 6 bases short, with 13 bases between. CDR3 size: 15 residues. This CDR3 is CASSLSLESPGELFF. CDR3 bases: TGTGCCAGCAGCTTGTCACTAGAATCCCCCGGGGAGCTGTTTTTT.

This clone was counted many times. The chain links TRBV6-6 to TRBJ1-5; weak D call: TRBD1 (6 bases). CDR3 length: 14 amino acids. CDR1 and CDR2 from the germline V gene are MNHNY and SVGAGI (reference sequence). V was trimmed by 8 bases and J by 1 base, leaving 12 bases between them. For the CDR3, the DNA is TGTGCCAGCCTCAGGGGTAGGAGCAATCAGCCCCAGCATTTT. This encodes CASLRGRSNQPQHF.

The chain links TRBV9 to TRBJ2-5, with D possibly TRBD1 on 5 matching bases. The CDR3 consists of 15 residues. Germline CDR1 and CDR2: SGDLS and YYNGEE. V was pared by 3 bases and J by 5 bases, with 17 bases between. CDR3 sequence reads: CASSGKGSPVETQYF. The CDR3 DNA sequence: TGTGCCAGCAGCGGAAAGGGGTCGCCGGTCGAGACCCAGTACTTC.

This chain links TRBV14 with TRBJ2-6; D call uncertain. The length of the CDR3 is 15 residues. V lost 4 bases to trimming and J lost 0 bases, with 7 bases between them. Germline CDR1 SGHDN, CDR2 FVKESK. The CDR3 loop reads CASSPSPSGANVLTF. In DNA, the CDR3 is TGTGCCAGCAGCCCGTCGCCCTCTGGGGCCAACGTCCTGACTTTC.

The chain has TRBV18 and TRBJ1-5; tentatively, D is TRBD1 (5 bases). The CDR3 loop spans 15 amino acids. V was trimmed by 3 bases and J by 4 bases, leaving 13 bases between them. Germline V gene sequence: CDR1 KGHSH, CDR2 LQKENI. CDR3 coding DNA: TGTGCCAGCTCACCCGAAATGGGACCGAATCAGCCCCAGCATTTT. Its protein is CASSPEMGPNQPQHF. The entire variable domain, with the rest obtained from reference TRBV18 and TRBJ1-5, is as follows: NAGVMQNPRHLVRRRGQEARLRCSPMKGHSHVYWYRQLPEEGLKFMVYLQKENIIDESGMPKERFSAEFPKEGPSILRIQQVVRGDSAAYFCASSPEMGPNQPQHFGDGTRLSIL.

This chain connects TRBV18 to TRBJ2-3; 7 bases match TRBD1. The junction had 4 bases not matched to a gene; V was cut back by 6 bases and J by 1 base. The CDR3 is made up of 14 amino acids. Germline V lookup: CDR1 KGHSH, CDR2 LQKENI. CDR3 nucleotide sequence: TGTGCCAGCTCTCCAACAGGGGGCACAGATACGCAGTATTTT. Translated, it gives CASSPTGGTDTQYF.

The chain recombines TRBV29-1 with TRBJ1-1; D remains ambiguous. Trimming pared 3 bases from V and 10 bases from J, leaving 9 bases between. There are 10 residues in the CDR3. Germline CDR1 is SQVTM and CDR2 is ANQGSEA. The chain's CDR3 is CSVDTDVAFF. The CDR3 nucleotides read TGCAGCGTTGATACGGATGTAGCTTTCTTT.

V is TRBV27 and J is TRBJ1-1, with D hard to call. CDR3 length equals 14 residues. Germline assignment: CDR1 MNHEY and CDR2 SMNVEV (reference sequence). V was pared by 6 bases and J by 1 base, with 12 bases between. The CDR3 protein is CASRPVDGNTEAFF. The CDR3 region has the DNA TGTGCCAGCAGACCCGTCGACGGGAACACTGAAGCTTTCTTT.

This clone showed up just a few times. The V call is TRBV28, the J call TRBJ1-2, with a possible D match to TRBD1 (6 bases). V lost 5 bases and J lost 8, with 18 bases in between. The CDR3 contains 14 residues. Germline V gene data show CDR1 as MDHEN and CDR2 as SYDVKM. CDR3 protein: CASSPNQGRAGYTF. CDR3 bases: TGTGCCAGCAGTCCAAATCAGGGGCGGGCGGGCTACACCTTC.

V gene TRBV9 combines with J gene TRBJ1-3; D unresolved. V dropped 1 base and J dropped 0 bases, with 8 bases sitting between them. Germline V gives CDR1 SGDLS, CDR2 YYNGEE. CDR3 length: 15 residues. CDR3 nucleotide sequence: TGTGCCAGCAGCGTACTTCCGTCCTCTGGAAACACCATATATTTT. Encoded protein: CASSVLPSSGNTIYF.

The chain combines TRBV29-1 with TRBJ2-3; TRBD1 is a possible D gene (6 bases). The length of the CDR3 is 16 residues. Germline V gene lookup returns CDR1 SQVTM and CDR2 ANQGSEA. V was cut by 3 bases and J by 2 bases, with 18 bases left in between. The CDR3 region is CSVERTAHSFTDTQYF. The CDR3 nucleotides are TGCAGCGTTGAGCGGACAGCCCATTCTTTCACAGATACGCAGTATTTT.

This chain connects TRBV7-8 to TRBJ1-2, with D possibly matching TRBD1 (6 bases). The CDR3 loop spans 12 amino acids. Germline V lookup: CDR1 SGHVS, CDR2 FQNEAQ. V lost 5 bases, J lost 7 bases, and 11 bases lay in between. The CDR3 bases are TGTGCCAGCAGCCCCCGGGGGCCTGGCTACACCTTC. Translated: CASSPRGPGYTF.

This clone was picked up many times. V and J are TRBV7-9 and TRBJ2-5; D not certain. Germline V gene sequence: CDR1 SEHNR, CDR2 FQNEAQ (reference sequence). The V end lost 0 bases, the J end lost 4 bases, and 12 bases lay between the germline ends. CDR3 size: 15 residues. Written as DNA, the CDR3 is TGTGCCAGCAGCTTAGCGGGGATGTTCCGAGAGACCCAGTACTTC. Protein product: CASSLAGMFRETQYF.

This chain uses TRBV12-5 with TRBJ1-1; tentatively, D is TRBD1 (5 bases). This CDR3 has 13 residues. Per the germline V gene, CDR1 is LGHNT and CDR2 is FRNRAP. V was cut by 2 bases and J by 7 bases, with 11 bases left in between. The CDR3 loop reads CASGLRGGVEAFF. In DNA, the CDR3 is TGTGCTAGTGGTTTGAGGGGAGGAGTTGAAGCTTTCTTT.

The V call is TRBV18, the J call TRBJ2-3; D remains ambiguous. Trimming took 1 base from V and 2 from J, leaving 7 bases between them. CDR3 size: 14 residues. CDR1 KGHSH and CDR2 LQKENI come from the germline V gene. CDR3 bases: TGTGCCAGCTCACCACAAACAGACACAGATACGCAGTATTTT. This gives the protein CASSPQTDTDTQYF.